The present entry profiles one TCR beta chain with its context. Its antigen is undetermined. Time point specified: cycle 4 day 1 (C4D1), after less than seven weeks of nivolumab. Brentuximab vedotin exposure varied, and every patient relapsed after autologous stem cell transplantation. Thawed PBMCs were the source of CD4+ T cells, purified by magnetic negative selection. Classification of best responses gave complete response, partial response or progressive disease. CDR1 SGHRS and CDR2 YFSETQ come from the germline V gene. V was pared by 5 bases and J by 2 bases, with 9 bases of the junction left unmatched. The CDR3 is 15 residues long. Assay: immunoSEQ multiplex PCR; the TCRdb copy retains only in-frame clones and omits some. Altogether 15,000 to 20,000 clones are present, approximately 82% being singletons, with the ten largest covering 2.5% to 3%. These data originate in a study of PD-1 blockade in classical Hodgkin lymphoma. Study-wide results and limits: Exclusion applied to patients who initiated nivolumab less than 1 year following ASCT. Significant TCR diversity gains by C4D1 occurred in CD4+ but not CD8+ cells. Complete responders had baseline diversity similar to newly diagnosed patients.

This sequence joins TRBV5-1 and TRBJ2-7; 8 bases are shared with TRBD2. The origin of this receptor is a human donor with classical Hodgkin lymphoma. Sample: CD4+ T cells from blood, taken before the fourth cycle of nivolumab. The CDR3 here is CASRPGLAPTYEQYF. The CDR3 DNA is TGCGCCAGCAGACCCGGACTAGCTCCCACCTACGAGCAGTACTTC.